The clone carrying this T cell receptor (beta chain) was found a few times. The antigen remains unidentified. This specimen comes from a study of chemoradiotherapy in HPV16-positive cancers. Study-level points and caveats: Candidate HPV-specific clones and E7-related TCR motifs grew in tumor during treatment.

The CDR3 consists of 16 residues. V shed 5 bases and J shed 3 bases, with 16 bases lying between them. From germline, CDR1 is SEHNR and CDR2 FQNEAQ (reference sequence). Clones were sequenced by immunoSEQ multiplex PCR, and TCRdb holds only the in-frame ones, with some missing. The top ten clones hold around 16% of a sample with 6,000 to 9,500 clones, around 72% of them seen once. The clonotype was recovered from a human donor with HPV-associated anogenital cancer. Sequencing used tumor tissue, obtained from a patient who underwent chemoradiotherapy. V and J are TRBV7-9 and TRBJ2-2; D gene ambiguous. CDR3 loop: CASSPGGSRDTGELFF. For the CDR3, the DNA is TGTGCCAGCAGCCCGGGCGGTTCCCGAGACACCGGGGAGCTGTTTTTT.